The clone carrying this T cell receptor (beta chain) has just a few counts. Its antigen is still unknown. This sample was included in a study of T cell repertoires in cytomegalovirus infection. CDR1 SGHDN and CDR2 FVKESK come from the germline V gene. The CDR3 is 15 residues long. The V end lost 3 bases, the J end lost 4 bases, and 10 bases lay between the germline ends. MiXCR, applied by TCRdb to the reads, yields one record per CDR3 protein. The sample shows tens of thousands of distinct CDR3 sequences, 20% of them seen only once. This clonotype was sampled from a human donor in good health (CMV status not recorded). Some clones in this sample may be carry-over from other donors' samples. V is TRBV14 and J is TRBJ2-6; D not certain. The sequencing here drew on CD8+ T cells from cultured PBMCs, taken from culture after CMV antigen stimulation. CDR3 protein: CASSHATEGANVLTF. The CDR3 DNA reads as TGTGCCAGCAGCCACGCCACTGAGGGGGCCAACGTCCTGACTTTC. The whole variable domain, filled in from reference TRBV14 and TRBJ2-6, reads EAGVTQFPSHSVIEKGQTVTLRCDPISGHDNLYWYRRVMGKEIKFLLHFVKESKQDESGMPNNRFLAERTGGTYSTLKVQPAELEDSGVYFCASSHATEGANVLTFGAGSRLTVL.